The present T cell receptor (beta chain) was sequenced within a study of shared clonotypes between healthy human individuals. The repertoire was sequenced with immunoSEQ multiplex PCR; TCRdb's copy has only in-frame clones and lacks some. Among some 2.3 million clones listed, just over 90% were seen once. Sequencing was performed on naive CD4+ T cells from PBMCs. Subset: CD45RA+ positively selected. The sequence derives from a man aged 18 to 30 in good health. Some clones in this sample may be carry-over from other donors' samples.

CDR3 nucleotides: TGTGCCAGCAGCTTGGGGGGGCAGGGGAATCGCCAAGAGACCCAGTACTTC. Protein sequence: CASSLGGQGNRQETQYF. The chain employs TRBV5-4 and TRBJ2-5; TRBD1 is a possible D gene (6 bases). V lost 0 bases and J 1 base, leaving 16 bases between the germline ends. CDR1 is SGHNT and CDR2 is YYREEE in the germline V gene (reference sequence). The CDR3 covers 17 residues.